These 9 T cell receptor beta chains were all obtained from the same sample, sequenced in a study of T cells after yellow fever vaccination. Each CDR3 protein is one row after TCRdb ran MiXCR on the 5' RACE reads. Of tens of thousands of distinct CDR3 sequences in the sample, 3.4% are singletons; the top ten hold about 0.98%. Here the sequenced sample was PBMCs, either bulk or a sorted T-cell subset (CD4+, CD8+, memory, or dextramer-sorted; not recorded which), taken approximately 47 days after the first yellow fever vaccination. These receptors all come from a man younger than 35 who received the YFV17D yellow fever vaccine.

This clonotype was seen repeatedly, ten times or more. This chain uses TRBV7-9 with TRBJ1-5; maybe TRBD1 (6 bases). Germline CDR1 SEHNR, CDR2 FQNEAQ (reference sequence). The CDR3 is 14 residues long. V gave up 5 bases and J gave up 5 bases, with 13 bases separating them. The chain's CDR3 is CASSLGGSHQPQHF. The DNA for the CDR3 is TGTGCCAGCAGCCTAGGGGGATCCCATCAGCCCCAGCATTTT.

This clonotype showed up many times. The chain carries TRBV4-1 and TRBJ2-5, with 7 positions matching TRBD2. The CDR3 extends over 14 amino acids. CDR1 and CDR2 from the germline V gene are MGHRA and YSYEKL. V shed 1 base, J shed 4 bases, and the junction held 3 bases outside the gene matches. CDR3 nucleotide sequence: TGCGCCAGCAGCCAAGGGGACTATCGAGAGACCCAGTACTTC. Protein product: CASSQGDYRETQYF.

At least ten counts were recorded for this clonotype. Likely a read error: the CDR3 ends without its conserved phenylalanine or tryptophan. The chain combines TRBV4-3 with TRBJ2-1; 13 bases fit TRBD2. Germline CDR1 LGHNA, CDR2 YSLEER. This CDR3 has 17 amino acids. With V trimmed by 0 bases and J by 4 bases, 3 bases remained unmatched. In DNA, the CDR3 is TGCGCCAGCAGCCAAGATTGGGGACTAGCGGGATACAATGAGCAGTTCCTC. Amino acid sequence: CASSQDWGLAGYNEQFL.

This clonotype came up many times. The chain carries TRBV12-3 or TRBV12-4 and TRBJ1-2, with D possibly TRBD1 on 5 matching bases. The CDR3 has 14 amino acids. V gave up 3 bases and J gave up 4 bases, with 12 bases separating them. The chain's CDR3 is CASSFGEGAYGYTF. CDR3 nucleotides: TGTGCCAGCAGTTTCGGTGAAGGGGCCTATGGCTACACCTTC.

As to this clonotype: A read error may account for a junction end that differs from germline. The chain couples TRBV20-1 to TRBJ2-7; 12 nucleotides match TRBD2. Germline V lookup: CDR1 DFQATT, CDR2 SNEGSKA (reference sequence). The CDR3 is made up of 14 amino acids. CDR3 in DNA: TGCAGTGCTAGGGCTAGCGGGGGGGCACGGGAGCACTACTTC. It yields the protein CSARASGGAREHYF.

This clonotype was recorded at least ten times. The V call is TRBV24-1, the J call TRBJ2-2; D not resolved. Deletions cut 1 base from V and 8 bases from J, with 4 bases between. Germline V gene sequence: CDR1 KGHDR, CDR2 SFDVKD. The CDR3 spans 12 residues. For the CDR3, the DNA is TGTGCCACCAGTGATTTCGTAGGGGAGCTGTTTTTT. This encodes CATSDFVGELFF.

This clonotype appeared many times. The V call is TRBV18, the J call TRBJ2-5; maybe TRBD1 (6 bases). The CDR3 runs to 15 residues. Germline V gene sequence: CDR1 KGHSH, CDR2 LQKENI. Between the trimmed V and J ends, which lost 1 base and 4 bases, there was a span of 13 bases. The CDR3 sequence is CASSPRTAAGETQYF. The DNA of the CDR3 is TGTGCCAGCTCACCACGGACAGCCGCTGGAGAGACCCAGTACTTC.

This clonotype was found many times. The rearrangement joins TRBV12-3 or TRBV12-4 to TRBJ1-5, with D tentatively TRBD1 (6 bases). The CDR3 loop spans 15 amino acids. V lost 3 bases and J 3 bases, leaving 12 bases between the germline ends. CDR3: CASSFSTGYNQPQHF. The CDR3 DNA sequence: TGTGCCAGCAGTTTCTCGACAGGTTACAATCAGCCCCAGCATTTT.

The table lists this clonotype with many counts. The CDR3 loop reads CASSFYSNQPQHF. The CDR3 region has the DNA TGTGCCAGCAGCTTTTATAGCAATCAGCCCCAGCATTTT. This rearrangement joins TRBV7-2 to TRBJ1-5; D is uncertain. V gave up 3 bases and J gave up 0 bases, with 3 bases separating them. The V gene's germline CDR1 is SGHTA and CDR2 FQGNSA. The CDR3 is made up of 13 amino acids. The variable domain in full, completed from reference TRBV7-2 and TRBJ1-5, reads GAGVSQSPSNKVTEKGKDVELRCDPISGHTALYWYRQSLGQGLEFLIYFQGNSAPDKSGLPSDRFSAERTGGSVSTLTIQRTQQEDSAVYLCASSFYSNQPQHFGDGTRLSIL.